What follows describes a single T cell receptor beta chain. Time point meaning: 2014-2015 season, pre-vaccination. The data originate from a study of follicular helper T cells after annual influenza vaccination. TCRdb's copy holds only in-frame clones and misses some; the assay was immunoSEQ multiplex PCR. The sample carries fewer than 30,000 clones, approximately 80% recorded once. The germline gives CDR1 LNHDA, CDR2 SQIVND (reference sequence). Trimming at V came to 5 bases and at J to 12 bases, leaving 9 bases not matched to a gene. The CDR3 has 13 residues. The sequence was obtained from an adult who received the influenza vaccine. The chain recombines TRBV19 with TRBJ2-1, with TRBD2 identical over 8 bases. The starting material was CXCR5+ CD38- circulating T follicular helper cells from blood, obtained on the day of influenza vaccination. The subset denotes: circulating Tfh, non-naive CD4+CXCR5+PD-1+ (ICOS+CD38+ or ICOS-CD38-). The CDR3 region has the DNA TGTGCCAGTAGTGCGCGACTAGCGCCGTCGCAGTTCTTC. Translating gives CASSARLAPSQFF.